These 16 T cell receptor beta chains share one sample of origin, sequenced in a study of identifying expanded T cells in peripheral blood. The protocol was immunoSEQ multiplex PCR, while the TCRdb copy is restricted to in-frame clones and leaves out a portion. The sample includes about 100,000 clones, over 75% of them seen just once. Sequencing was carried out using blood. These TCRs come from a person between 18 and 75 years old in good health.

This clone has only a few counts. The chain employs TRBV7-2 and TRBJ2-7, with D uncertain. Trimming pared 1 base from V and 4 bases from J, leaving 2 bases between. CDR1 is SGHTA, CDR2 FQGNSA, per germline. There are 11 residues in the CDR3. This CDR3 is CASSLEYEQYF. The CDR3 DNA is TGTGCCAGCAGCTTAGAGTACGAGCAGTACTTC.

This clone was detected only a few times. V is TRBV10-1 and J is TRBJ1-2; possibly TRBD1 for D (6 bases). The CDR3 extends over 13 amino acids. CDR1 is WNHNN and CDR2 is SYGVQD in the germline V gene (reference sequence). Between the trimmed V and J ends, which lost 5 bases and 5 bases, there was a span of 12 bases. This CDR3 reads CASSPQGGYGYTF. As DNA, the CDR3 is TGCGCCAGCAGTCCACAGGGTGGATATGGCTACACCTTC.

The chain uses TRBV18 and TRBJ1-1; D is uncertain. Germline V CDR1 and CDR2: KGHSH, LQKENI. V lost 4 bases and J 4 bases, leaving 13 bases between the germline ends. The CDR3 totals 14 residues. CDR3 sequence: CASSQGSRGTEAFF. The CDR3 nucleotides are TGTGCCAGCTCACAAGGTAGTCGGGGCACTGAAGCTTTCTTT.

The V and J genes are TRBV11-2 and TRBJ1-2; 8 bases are shared with TRBD1. The CDR3 is made up of 18 amino acids. Germline CDR1 and CDR2: SGHAT and FQNNGV. Germline trimming cut 1 base from V and 0 bases from J; bases unmatched to any gene: 10. The CDR3 loop reads CASSLVATGAKTNYGYTF. Here the CDR3 DNA reads TGTGCCAGCAGCTTAGTTGCGACAGGGGCCAAAACTAACTATGGCTACACCTTC.

This chain joins TRBV6-5 and TRBJ2-7, with a tentative D call TRBD2 (6 bases). With 3 bases removed from V and 5 bases from J, the gap between germline ends came to 17 bases. The V gene's germline CDR1 is MNHEY and CDR2 SVGAGI. There are 15 residues in the CDR3. CDR3 protein: CASSYSGTAPHEQYF. The DNA for the CDR3 is TGTGCCAGCAGTTATTCCGGGACTGCTCCCCACGAGCAGTACTTC.

The chain links TRBV4-3 to TRBJ1-2; D not resolved. Trimming pared 0 bases from V and 4 bases from J, leaving 6 bases between. Germline loops: CDR1 LGHNA, CDR2 YSLEER. This CDR3 is 13 amino acids long. The CDR3 loop is CASSQEGTYGYTF. Here the CDR3 DNA reads TGCGCCAGCAGCCAAGAAGGTACCTATGGCTACACCTTC.

The CDR3 nucleotides read TGTGCCAGCTCACCGGGACACGCGAACACCGGGGAGCTGTTTTTT. Protein sequence: CASSPGHANTGELFF. The rearrangement links TRBV18 to TRBJ2-2; tentatively, D is TRBD1 (6 bases). The germline V and J ends were trimmed by 3 bases and 0 bases, with 8 bases remaining between them. The CDR3 is 15 residues long. Germline V gives CDR1 KGHSH, CDR2 LQKENI.

The chain is built from TRBV5-1 and TRBJ1-4; 11 bases align to TRBD1. Germline values: CDR1 SGHRS, CDR2 YFSETQ. J lost 10 bases, V lost 9 bases, and 8 bases had no gene match. The CDR3 length is 13 residues. This CDR3 is CATKGQGVGKLFF. The CDR3 DNA sequence: TGCGCCACCAAGGGACAGGGGGTGGGAAAACTGTTTTTT.

V is TRBV30 and J is TRBJ1-5; the match to TRBD1 covers 7 bases. The CDR3 length is 13 residues. Germline V gene data show CDR1 as GTSNPN and CDR2 as SVGIG (reference sequence). V lost 0 bases, J lost 7 bases, and 3 bases stayed unmatched. The CDR3 here is CAWSVRGLQPQHF. In DNA, the CDR3 is TGTGCCTGGAGTGTAAGGGGGCTCCAGCCCCAGCATTTT.

The V call is TRBV11-2, the J call TRBJ2-1; tentative D call: TRBD2 (6 bases). The CDR3 extends over 14 amino acids. In germline, CDR1 is SGHAT, CDR2 FQNNGV. Trimming left V 2 bases short and J 9 bases short, with 14 bases between. DNA for the CDR3: TGTGCCAGCAGCTTAAGAGTTCTGGGGGGTGAGCAGTTCTTC. Translated: CASSLRVLGGEQFF.

Regarding this clone: This CDR3 is also generated by other DNA sequences in the sample. The chain employs TRBV5-1 and TRBJ1-1; no clear D. V was trimmed by 2 bases and J by 2 bases, leaving 10 bases between them. This CDR3 spans 14 amino acids. In germline, CDR1 is SGHRS, CDR2 YFSETQ. In DNA, the CDR3 is TGCGCCAGCAGCTTAGAACACCTAAACACTGAAGCTTTCTTT. It is translated as CASSLEHLNTEAFF.

V gene TRBV15 combines with J gene TRBJ2-3; the match to TRBD1 covers 9 bases. Germline-derived CDR1 and CDR2 are LNHNV and YYDKDF (reference sequence). The CDR3 length is 17 residues. V lost 4 bases, J lost 7 bases, and 15 bases stayed unmatched. The CDR3 reads CATSTSPRTGVVNTQYF. For the CDR3, the DNA is TGTGCCACCAGCACCTCTCCCAGGACAGGGGTCGTCAATACGCAGTATTTT. Based on the CDR3 plus reference TRBV15 and TRBJ2-3, the full variable domain is DAMVIQNPRYQVTQFGKPVTLSCSQTLNHNVMYWYQQKSSQAPKLLFHYYDKDFNNEADTPDNFQSRRPNTSFCFLDIRSPGLGDTAMYLCATSTSPRTGVVNTQYFGPGTRLTVL.

The chain recombines TRBV30 with TRBJ1-2; D is unresolved. V lost 0 bases and J 8 bases, leaving 13 bases between the germline ends. Germline CDR1 is GTSNPN and CDR2 is SVGIG (reference sequence). This CDR3 is built from 13 residues. Written as DNA, the CDR3 is TGTGCCTGGAGTGTGGTACTTCTTAACGGCTACACCTTC. Amino acid sequence: CAWSVVLLNGYTF.

The chain uses TRBV21-1 and TRBJ1-3; the table names TRBD1, a call not compared with the DNA. TRBV21-1 is an annotated pseudogene. This CDR3 comprises 17 residues. Here the CDR3 reads CATKKQGPLDKANTIYF. The CDR3, as DNA: TGTGCCACCAAAAAACAGGGTCCCCTGGATAAAGCCAACACCATATATTTT.

The chain recombines TRBV6-1 with TRBJ1-5; D is ambiguous. V was shortened by 7 bases and J by 4 bases, with 17 bases between the two germline ends. In germline, CDR1 is MNHNS, CDR2 SASEGT. The CDR3 consists of 15 residues. The CDR3 sequence: CASMEGREGNQPQHF. The CDR3 bases are TGTGCCAGCATGGAAGGCCGTGAGGGTAATCAGCCCCAGCATTTT.

The chain is built from TRBV4-2 and TRBJ2-2, with D hard to call. Germline values: CDR1 LGHNA, CDR2 YNFKEQ. This CDR3 has 13 amino acids. Trimming removed 2 bases at V and 2 bases at J, with 3 bases between. CDR3 region: CASSQPNTGELFF. CDR3 in DNA: TGTGCCAGCAGCCAACCCAACACCGGGGAGCTGTTTTTT.